The 16 T cell receptor beta chains below were found in one sample sequenced in a study of blood T cell repertoires in COVID-19 (dated by TCRdb to 2020 to 2022). Library preparation used the immunoSEQ multiplex PCR assay. The table comes from immuneACCESS by way of TCRdb, which keeps in-frame sequences with V and J called. Part of the clones is missing from these tables; in studies checked, under half for an unresolved V gene and the rest for unknown reasons. The sample contains 60,000 to 85,000 clones, under 85% of them found a single time. Roughly 21% of the sample belongs to the ten largest clones. Sequenced material: peripheral blood. The source is a man in his 70s with acute or convalescent COVID-19.

This chain uses TRBV20-1 with TRBJ1-5; 10 nucleotides line up with TRBD1. The CDR3 contains 15 residues. The junction had 9 bases not matched to a gene; V was cut back by 3 bases and J by 7 bases. From germline, CDR1 is DFQATT and CDR2 SNEGSKA (reference sequence). The CDR3 DNA reads as TGCAGTGCTAGTCTTGGGACAGGGGCTGGGCAGCCCCAGCATTTT. The encoded protein is CSASLGTGAGQPQHF.

The rearrangement uses TRBV19 and TRBJ2-7; weak D call: TRBD1 (6 bases). The CDR3 is 14 amino acids. The V end lost 3 bases, the J end lost 3 bases, and 12 bases lay between the germline ends. Germline assignment: CDR1 LNHDA and CDR2 SQIVND (reference sequence). CDR3 sequence reads: CASSIYTTGYEQYF. The CDR3 region has the DNA TGTGCCAGTAGTATTTATACGACAGGCTACGAGCAGTACTTC.

This clone was recorded a few times. V gene TRBV12-5 combines with J gene TRBJ1-5; 7 positions match TRBD1. The CDR3 contains 16 residues. The V gene end was trimmed by 6 bases and the J gene end by 11 bases; junction bases not matched to a gene: 19. The germline V gene has CDR1 LGHNT and CDR2 FRNRAP. The CDR3 is CASGPLHRTGGSAQHF. In DNA, the CDR3 is TGTGCTAGTGGGCCTTTACATCGGACAGGAGGGTCGGCCCAGCATTTT. Based on the CDR3 plus reference TRBV12-5 and TRBJ1-5, the full variable domain is DARVTQTPRHKVTEMGQEVTMRCQPILGHNTVFWYRQTMMQGLELLAYFRNRAPLDDSGMPKDRFSAEMPDATLATLKIQPSEPRDSAVYFCASGPLHRTGGSAQHFGDGTRLSIL.

The gene calls are TRBV29-1 and TRBJ2-5, with 8 nucleotides matching TRBD2. Germline loops: CDR1 SQVTM, CDR2 ANQGSEA. With 1 base clipped from V and 5 bases from J, the junction kept 0 bases outside the gene matches. The CDR3 has 12 amino acids. CDR3 coding DNA: TGCAGCGTTGAAGCGGGAGGGGAGACCCAGTACTTC. Translating it yields CSVEAGGETQYF.

The chain combines TRBV6-2 or TRBV6-3 with TRBJ2-7, with TRBD2 matching 8 bases. Looked up from germline, CDR1 is MNHEY and CDR2 is SVGEGT. The V and J ends lost 2 bases and 2 bases, in that order; junction bases with no gene match: 8. The CDR3 loop spans 16 amino acids. In DNA, the CDR3 is TGTGCCAGCAGTTACCGCGGACTAGCCGAGACCTACGAGCAGTACTTC. Translation: CASSYRGLAETYEQYF.

The chain couples TRBV5-1 to TRBJ1-2; 11 bases are a match to TRBD1. The CDR3 runs 14 residues. V shed 3 bases and J 6 bases; nucleotides not matched to a gene: 4. The germline CDR1 and CDR2 sequences are SGHRS and YFSETQ. The CDR3 loop is CASSSGQGVDGYTF. The CDR3 bases are TGCGCCAGCAGCTCGGGACAGGGGGTGGATGGCTACACCTTC.

The chain couples TRBV6-1 to TRBJ2-1; 14 bases fit TRBD2. J was trimmed by 0 bases and V by 4 bases; bases with no gene match: 5. The CDR3 sequence is 18 residues long. The germline gives CDR1 MNHNS, CDR2 SASEGT. CDR3 DNA: TGTGCCAGCAGTGGGACTAGCGGGAGGACTACCTCCTACAATGAGCAGTTCTTC. Its protein product is CASSGTSGRTTSYNEQFF.

This clone was observed once. The chain couples TRBV7-2 to TRBJ2-5, with 7 bases aligning to TRBD2. This CDR3 has 15 residues. CDR1 is SGHTA and CDR2 is FQGNSA in the germline V gene. V lost 1 base and J lost 6; bases outside the gene matches: 8. The CDR3 loop is CASSLGDYLSKTQYF. The DNA for the CDR3 is TGTGCCAGCAGCTTAGGGGACTACCTCTCTAAGACCCAGTACTTC.

This chain uses TRBV15 with TRBJ2-7; D is ambiguous. Germline V gene data show CDR1 as LNHNV and CDR2 as YYDKDF (reference sequence). This CDR3 has 13 amino acids. V dropped 0 bases and J dropped 1 base, with 4 bases sitting between them. The CDR3 nucleotides are TGTGCCACCAGCAGAGATCTATCCTACGAGCAGTACTTC. Its translation is CATSRDLSYEQYF.

The table lists this clone with a few counts. V gene TRBV7-2 combines with J gene TRBJ1-2; 9 positions agree with TRBD1. V shed 0 bases and J 4 bases; nucleotides not matched to a gene: 6. CDR3 size: 16 residues. From germline, CDR1 is SGHTA and CDR2 FQGNSA. The CDR3 DNA follows: TGTGCCAGCAGCTTAGCGCCCGGACAGGGGAGCTATGGCTACACCTTC. Translated: CASSLAPGQGSYGYTF.

This clone occurred once. The rearrangement uses TRBV24-1 and TRBJ1-2, with D possibly TRBD1 on 5 matching bases. With 4 bases removed from V and 0 bases from J, the gap between germline ends came to 8 bases. The germline V gene has CDR1 KGHDR and CDR2 SFDVKD. The CDR3 is 14 amino acids. CDR3 sequence (DNA): TGTGCCACCAGTGACCAGACAGCTAACTATGGCTACACCTTC. Translation: CATSDQTANYGYTF.

The J gene is TRBJ2-5, the V gene TRBV6-2 or TRBV6-3; 9 bases align to TRBD1. The CDR3 contains 17 residues. Germline V CDR1 and CDR2: MNHEY, SVGEGT. The V segment lost 2 bases and the J segment 2 bases; nucleotides outside the gene matches: 9. The CDR3 sequence: CASSYPGTGHLQETQYF. CDR3 in DNA: TGTGCCAGCAGTTACCCCGGGACAGGGCATTTGCAAGAGACCCAGTACTTC.

The rearrangement uses TRBV15 and TRBJ1-6, with D possibly matching TRBD1 (5 bases). The ends were cut back, 5 bases at V and 0 bases at J, with 17 bases in the middle. The CDR3 length is 18 residues. Germline CDR1 reads LNHNV; CDR2 reads YYDKDF (reference sequence). CDR3 nucleotide sequence: TGTGCCACCAGCCGACGTCGGGGGACCCTCTCCTATAATTCACCCCTCCACTTT. Translating it yields CATSRRRGTLSYNSPLHF.

The chain combines TRBV5-1 with TRBJ2-7; tentative D call: TRBD1 (5 bases). V dropped 4 bases and J dropped 5 bases, with 19 bases sitting between them. The CDR3 is 15 residues long. The germline V gene encodes CDR1 SGHRS and CDR2 YFSETQ. The CDR3 sequence: CASSAVGAAADEQYF. CDR3 bases: TGCGCCAGCAGCGCGGTTGGGGCAGCCGCGGACGAGCAGTACTTC.

V usage is TRBV27 and J usage is TRBJ2-3; 7 bases fit TRBD2. The CDR3 spans 19 residues. The V gene end was trimmed by 2 bases and the J gene end by 2 bases; junction bases not matched to a gene: 16. Germline V gives CDR1 MNHEY, CDR2 SMNVEV (reference sequence). CDR3 amino acids: CASSLTPRLARSDTDTQYF. DNA of the CDR3: TGTGCCAGCAGTTTAACCCCTCGACTAGCCCGCTCCGACACAGATACGCAGTATTTT.

The chain couples TRBV6-2 or TRBV6-3 to TRBJ2-7; 13 nucleotides align to TRBD2. The CDR3 loop spans 15 amino acids. The J segment lost 4 bases and the V segment lost 5 bases, leaving 5 bases of the junction unmatched. CDR1 is MNHEY and CDR2 is SVGEGT in the germline V gene. CDR3 DNA: TGTGCCAGCAGTCGGGGGACTAGCGGGATATACGAGCAGTACTTC. Its translation is CASSRGTSGIYEQYF.